One and the same sample provided the 29 T cell receptor beta chains below, sequenced in a study of Ad26.COV2.S vaccination and SARS-CoV-2 variants (dated by TCRdb to 2020 to 2023). According to the study, the label for this sample's treatment or condition signals: some 20 received Ad26.COV2.S at low or high dose, single or two shots; 5 received placebo; per-sample allocation not given. Repertoires of vaccine and placebo recipients were sequenced from samples collected on day 63 after the first injection. Library preparation used the immunoSEQ multiplex PCR assay. TCRdb retrieved this table from immuneACCESS and kept in-frame rearrangements only. Not all clones are present; in checked studies, unresolved V genes account for under half, and no reason is known for the remainder. The sample table holds hundreds of thousands of clones, of which about 88% were seen once. The top ten clones comprise around 6.4% of the sample.

Here the sequenced sample was peripheral blood, taken in a trial of Ad26.COV2.S vaccine versus placebo. These receptor sequences come from a person between 18 and 65 years old who received the Ad26.COV2.S COVID-19 vaccine or a placebo.

The V gene is TRBV3-1 (or the pseudogene TRBV3-2), the J gene TRBJ1-2; no clear D. From germline, CDR1 is LGHDT and CDR2 YNNKEL (reference sequence). The ends were cut back, 0 bases at V and 4 bases at J, with 9 bases in the middle. CDR3 length: 14 amino acids. The CDR3 here is CASSQEVGFYGYTF. The CDR3 bases are TGTGCCAGCAGCCAAGAAGTGGGATTCTATGGCTACACCTTC.

The table lists this clone with a count of one. V usage is TRBV6-5 and J usage is TRBJ1-2; D possibly corresponds to TRBD1 (5 bases). Germline V gene sequence: CDR1 MNHEY, CDR2 SVGAGI. V was shortened by 8 bases and J by 1 base, with 14 bases between the two germline ends. This CDR3 has 14 amino acids. The CDR3 reads CASAKDSFNYGYTF. CDR3 nucleotides: TGTGCCAGCGCGAAAGACAGCTTTAACTATGGCTACACCTTC.

V is TRBV5-6 and J is TRBJ2-3; possibly TRBD1 for D (5 bases). Germline V gene sequence: CDR1 SGHDT, CDR2 YYEEEE. This CDR3 region has 15 residues. Trimming pared 4 bases from V and 1 base from J, leaving 13 bases between. The CDR3 protein is CASSTSTGRTDTQYF. CDR3 nucleotide sequence: TGTGCCAGCAGCACCTCCACAGGACGCACAGATACGCAGTATTTT.

The chain links TRBV4-1 to TRBJ2-4; TRBD1 matches at 10 bases. CDR3 length equals 13 residues. Trimming at V came to 3 bases and at J to 9 bases, leaving 2 bases not matched to a gene. Germline V gene sequence: CDR1 MGHRA, CDR2 YSYEKL. CDR3 loop: CASSHGDRGIQYF. For the CDR3, the DNA is TGCGCCAGCAGCCATGGGGACAGGGGCATTCAGTACTTC.

The chain employs TRBV3-1 (or the pseudogene TRBV3-2) and TRBJ1-4; 9 bases are a match to TRBD1. Trimming removed 7 bases from V and 2 bases from J; junction bases left unmatched: 5. This CDR3 has 15 amino acids. Germline-derived CDR1 and CDR2 are LGHDT and YNNKEL (reference sequence). CDR3 sequence: CASTTGGRTNEKLFF. The DNA of the CDR3 is TGTGCCAGCACCACAGGGGGCCGCACTAATGAAAAACTGTTTTTT.

The rearrangement uses TRBV12-3 or TRBV12-4 and TRBJ2-5; a possible D gene is TRBD2 (6 bases). The CDR3 runs 13 residues. With 4 bases removed from V and 1 base from J, the gap between germline ends came to 7 bases. The CDR3 protein is CASSSGLQETQYF. The CDR3 nucleotides are TGTGCCAGCAGTTCGGGACTCCAAGAGACCCAGTACTTC.

The chain uses TRBV5-4 and TRBJ2-1; D unresolved. Between the trimmed V and J ends, which lost 4 bases and 7 bases, there was a span of 15 bases. Germline loops: CDR1 SGHNT, CDR2 YYREEE (reference sequence). This CDR3 contains 14 residues. DNA for the CDR3: TGTGCCAGCAGCCTCAAGCACGGCGATAATGAGCAGTTCTTC. Its protein product is CASSLKHGDNEQFF.

The chain employs TRBV4-1 and TRBJ2-7, with 7 nucleotides matching TRBD1. V trimming: 0 bases; J trimming: 0 bases; junction bases outside the gene matches: 8. Germline V lookup: CDR1 MGHRA, CDR2 YSYEKL. The CDR3 contains 17 residues. CDR3 protein: CASSQDGWDRSSYEQYF. CDR3 coding DNA: TGCGCCAGCAGCCAAGATGGGTGGGACAGAAGCTCCTACGAGCAGTACTTC.

This clone was found once. J is TRBJ1-1 and V is TRBV18; D not resolved. Trimming shortened V by 2 bases and J by 1 base, and 8 bases separated the two germline ends. Germline V lookup: CDR1 KGHSH, CDR2 LQKENI. The length of the CDR3 is 14 residues. The CDR3 coding sequence is TGTGCCAGCTCACCAGGATGGGGGAACACTGAAGCTTTCTTT. Encoded protein: CASSPGWGNTEAFF. Based on the CDR3 plus reference TRBV18 and TRBJ1-1, the full variable domain is NAGVMQNPRHLVRRRGQEARLRCSPMKGHSHVYWYRQLPEEGLKFMVYLQKENIIDESGMPKERFSAEFPKEGPSILRIQQVVRGDSAAYFCASSPGWGNTEAFFGQGTRLTVV.

This clone was seen only once. The rearrangement joins TRBV13 to TRBJ2-5; D is ambiguous. The CDR3 length is 14 residues. Germline V lookup: CDR1 PRHDT, CDR2 FYEKMQ (reference sequence). The V end was cut by 2 bases, the J end by 4 bases, with 11 bases between. The CDR3 sequence: CASSLKVPRETQYF. The DNA for the CDR3 is TGTGCCAGCAGCTTAAAGGTTCCTAGAGAGACCCAGTACTTC.

The chain is built from TRBV6-6 and TRBJ1-5, with TRBD1 as a possible D gene (6 bases). The germline V and J ends were trimmed by 5 bases and 0 bases, with 17 bases remaining between them. The CDR3 is 17 amino acids. The germline gives CDR1 MNHNY, CDR2 SVGAGI (reference sequence). The CDR3 sequence: CASSRTSGAHSNQPQHF. The CDR3 nucleotides read TGTGCCAGCAGTCGTACATCAGGGGCTCATAGCAATCAGCCCCAGCATTTT.

J is TRBJ2-2 and V is TRBV19, with D unresolved. This CDR3 is built from 15 residues. Germline CDR1 and CDR2: LNHDA and SQIVND (reference sequence). V lost 2 bases to trimming and J lost 7 bases, with 14 bases between them. CDR3 DNA sequence: TGTGCCAGTAGTATAATGGGGAACGATAACGGGGAGCTGTTTTTT. This codes for CASSIMGNDNGELFF.

DNA of the CDR3: TGTGCCTGGCGAAGCGGGAGGACGCAGTATTTT. This gives the protein CAWRSGRTQYF. This chain connects TRBV30 to TRBJ2-3, with TRBD2 matching 9 bases. Losses at the gene ends were 5 bases for V and 9 bases for J; bases not matched to a gene: 3. The CDR3 extends over 11 amino acids. CDR1 GTSNPN and CDR2 SVGIG come from the germline V gene (reference sequence).

The DNA of the CDR3 is TGCGCCAGCAGCTTTAGGACTAGCGGGGTTATAAGCTCCTACAATGAGCAGTTCTTC. This encodes CASSFRTSGVISSYNEQFF. This chain links TRBV5-1 with TRBJ2-1; 12 nucleotides align to TRBD2. This CDR3 has 19 residues. The germline V gene has CDR1 SGHRS and CDR2 YFSETQ. The V gene end was trimmed by 2 bases and the J gene end by 0 bases; junction bases not matched to a gene: 9.

CDR3 sequence reads: CASSRGGEADSPLHF. CDR3 nucleotide sequence: TGTGCCAGCAGTAGGGGGGGGGAGGCGGATTCACCCCTCCACTTT. This chain connects TRBV6-5 to TRBJ1-6; tentative D call: TRBD1 (6 bases). Germline V gene sequence: CDR1 MNHEY, CDR2 SVGAGI. Trimming took off 5 bases at V and 8 bases at J, with 16 bases between the two ends. There are 15 residues in the CDR3.

This chain connects TRBV6-5 to TRBJ1-2; the match to TRBD1 covers 7 bases. This CDR3 contains 14 residues. Germline V gene sequence: CDR1 MNHEY, CDR2 SVGAGI. V was clipped by 4 bases and J by 4 bases; unmatched bases: 6. The CDR3 protein is CASSSYRGGYGYTF. The CDR3 coding sequence is TGTGCCAGCAGTTCCTACAGGGGAGGCTATGGCTACACCTTC.

The chain has TRBV7-2 and TRBJ2-5, with D perhaps matching TRBD2 (5 bases). This CDR3 is built from 13 residues. Trimming removed 1 base from V and 6 bases from J, with 9 bases in between. Germline V gives CDR1 SGHTA, CDR2 FQGNSA. CDR3 residues: CASSLGLAKTQYF. The DNA of the CDR3 is TGTGCCAGCAGCTTAGGCCTAGCTAAGACCCAGTACTTC.

The CDR3 loop reads CASSLRQGTTYEQYF. For the CDR3, the DNA is TGTGCCAGCAGCTTACGACAGGGAACGACCTACGAGCAGTACTTC. This chain links TRBV7-6 with TRBJ2-7; 7 nucleotides agree with TRBD1. The V gene's germline CDR1 is SGHVS and CDR2 FNYEAQ. V shed 2 bases, J shed 2 bases, and the junction held 6 bases outside the gene matches. The CDR3 has 15 amino acids.

This chain joins TRBV6-2 or TRBV6-3 and TRBJ1-2; 7 bases fit TRBD1. The ends lost 4 bases at V and 8 bases at J; junction bases unmatched: 7. Germline assignment: CDR1 MNHEY and CDR2 SVGEGT. The CDR3 has 13 residues. CDR3 bases: TGTGCCAGCAGTTTTTCGACAGGGTCAGGCTACACCTTC. Protein: CASSFSTGSGYTF.

The chain couples TRBV11-1 to TRBJ2-5; TRBD2 matches at 9 bases. The germline V gene has CDR1 SGHAT and CDR2 FQDESV (reference sequence). CDR3 length equals 15 residues. J was trimmed by 2 bases and V by 2 bases; bases with no gene match: 3. The CDR3 DNA follows: TGTGCCAGCAGCTTACTAGCGGGATCTCAAGAGACCCAGTACTTC. Translating gives CASSLLAGSQETQYF. Variable domain in full (rest from reference TRBV11-1 and TRBJ2-5): EAEVAQSPRYKITEKSQAVAFWCDPISGHATLYWYRQILGQGPELLVQFQDESVVDDSQLPKDRFSAERLKGVDSTLKIQPAELGDSAMYLCASSLLAGSQETQYFGPGTRLLVL.

The genes are TRBV27 and TRBJ1-5; 7 bases agree with TRBD1. V lost 8 bases to trimming and J lost 4 bases; unmatched junction nucleotides: 5. Germline V gives CDR1 MNHEY, CDR2 SMNVEV (reference sequence). The CDR3 sequence is 13 residues long. CDR3 coding DNA: TGTGCCAGCGGCGACAGGGAAAATCAGCCCCAGCATTTT. Translated: CASGDRENQPQHF.

The chain uses TRBV5-8 and TRBJ2-7; TRBD1 matches at 9 bases. Germline V gives CDR1 SGHTS, CDR2 YDEGEE. The V gene end was trimmed by 4 bases and the J gene end by 4 bases; junction bases not matched to a gene: 6. The CDR3 totals 14 residues. The CDR3 sequence: CASSIGQGLYEQYF. CDR3 in DNA: TGTGCCAGCAGCATCGGACAGGGGTTGTACGAGCAGTACTTC. Variable domain in full (rest from reference TRBV5-8 and TRBJ2-7): EAGVTQSPTHLIKTRGQQATLRCSPISGHTSVYWYQQALGLGLQFLLWYDEGEERNRGNFPPRFSGRQFPNYSSELNVNALELEDSALYLCASSIGQGLYEQYFGPGTRLTVT.

The CDR3 DNA sequence: TGTGCCAGCAGCGATGGACAGGGAGCAACTAATGAAAAACTGTTTTTT. Translated: CASSDGQGATNEKLFF. The chain employs TRBV9 and TRBJ1-4; 8 nucleotides agree with TRBD1. In germline, CDR1 is SGDLS, CDR2 YYNGEE. V lost 3 bases, J lost 0 bases, and 4 bases stayed unmatched. The CDR3 runs to 16 residues.

The genes are TRBV14 and TRBJ1-2, with 8 bases aligning to TRBD1. Germline-derived CDR1 and CDR2 are SGHDN and FVKESK. The V segment lost 1 base and the J segment 1 base; nucleotides outside the gene matches: 5. This CDR3 region has 16 residues. CDR3 sequence reads: CASSQARTGLNYGYTF. In DNA form, the CDR3 reads TGTGCCAGCAGCCAAGCGAGGACAGGGCTTAACTATGGCTACACCTTC.

The chain uses TRBV4-3 and TRBJ2-5; 7 nucleotides align to TRBD1. V dropped 4 bases and J dropped 4; count of bases not matched to a gene: 6. This CDR3 contains 14 residues. Germline V gene sequence: CDR1 LGHNA, CDR2 YSLEER. The CDR3 DNA reads as TGCGCCAGCAGCCCGACAGGGAGAGGAGAGACCCAGTACTTC. It is translated as CASSPTGRGETQYF.

J is TRBJ2-7 and V is TRBV11-2; the D is unclear. V gave up 5 bases and J gave up 3 bases, with 17 bases separating them. The CDR3 length is 15 residues. Germline loops: CDR1 SGHAT, CDR2 FQNNGV. CDR3 sequence reads: CASSDPLGKLYEQYF. DNA for the CDR3: TGTGCCAGCAGCGACCCCTTGGGGAAACTCTACGAGCAGTACTTC.

This chain joins TRBV5-3 and TRBJ2-2; tentatively, D is TRBD1 (7 bases). TRBV5-3 is known as an ORF, though its function is uncertain. CDR3 size: 16 residues. V dropped 0 bases and J dropped 2 bases, with 11 bases sitting between them. Written as DNA, the CDR3 is TGTGCCAGAAGCTTGGCCAGGGGGGCAAACACCGGGGAGCTGTTTTTT. The encoded protein is CARSLARGANTGELFF.

This clone was seen only once. V usage is TRBV18 and J usage is TRBJ2-3, with 8 bases aligning to TRBD2. Germline CDR1 and CDR2: KGHSH and LQKENI. This CDR3 has 14 residues. Germline trimming cut 3 bases from V and 5 bases from J; bases unmatched to any gene: 4. The CDR3 DNA follows: TGTGCCAGCTCACCCGGGACTAGTCGAGATACGCAGTATTTT. It codes for CASSPGTSRDTQYF.

The chain is built from TRBV5-4 and TRBJ1-2; D uncertain. The CDR3 is 14 residues long. Trimming stripped 3 bases from V and 8 bases from J, with 17 bases between. In germline, CDR1 is SGHNT, CDR2 YYREEE (reference sequence). The CDR3 region has the DNA TGTGCCAGCAGCTCCGCGGACCTGGTTTCGGGCTACACCTTC. Translation gives CASSSADLVSGYTF.